A single sample gave rise to the 18 T cell receptor beta chains below, sequenced in a study of T cells after yellow fever vaccination. TCRdb re-called the 5' RACE reads with MiXCR, one entry per CDR3 protein. The data hold around 31,000 distinct CDR3 sequences, with about 10% observed a single time. The sequenced sample was PBMCs, either bulk or a sorted T-cell subset (CD4+, CD8+, memory, or dextramer-sorted; not recorded which), obtained around 15 days after the first yellow fever vaccination. These receptors all come from a man between 18 and 35 years old who received the YFV17D yellow fever vaccine.

The rearrangement links TRBV6-5 to TRBJ1-1; 8 nucleotides agree with TRBD1. With V trimmed by 4 bases and J by 6 bases, 7 bases remained unmatched. The CDR3 contains 14 residues. Germline CDR1 MNHEY, CDR2 SVGAGI. The CDR3 nucleotides are TGTGCCAGCAGTTTGGGGACAGGAGCGGCTGAAGCTTTCTTT. Translating gives CASSLGTGAAEAFF.

As to this clonotype: Given a far larger clone just one base away, this is likely a sequencing read error. This chain joins TRBV25-1 and TRBJ2-2, with a possible D match to TRBD1 (7 bases). The CDR3 extends over 12 amino acids. Germline V gene data show CDR1 as MGHDK and CDR2 as SYGVNS. Written as DNA, the CDR3 is TGTTCCAGCAGGGGGGACACCGGGGAGCTGTTTTTT. Encoded protein: CSSRGDTGELFF. The full variable domain, in which reference TRBV25-1 and TRBJ2-2 provide the parts outside the CDR3, is EADIYQTPRYLVIGTGKKITLECSQTMGHDKMYWYQQDPGMELHLIHYSYGVNSTEKGDLSSESTVSRIRTEHFPLTLESARPSHTSQYLCSSRGDTGELFFGEGSRLTVL.

In its sample, this clonotype was seen many times. The gene calls are TRBV29-1 and TRBJ2-1; 12 bases match TRBD1. CDR3 length equals 12 residues. V lost 7 bases, J lost 9 bases, and 4 bases stayed unmatched. CDR1 is SQVTM and CDR2 is ANQGSEA in the germline V gene. The CDR3 is CSAGTGGGEQFF. The CDR3 bases are TGCAGCGCTGGGACAGGGGGCGGTGAGCAGTTCTTC.

This clonotype showed up many times. J is TRBJ1-6 and V is TRBV4-1; 8 bases are shared with TRBD1. The V segment lost 0 bases and the J segment 10 bases; nucleotides outside the gene matches: 8. Germline CDR1 is MGHRA and CDR2 is YSYEKL. This CDR3 is built from 16 residues. The CDR3 region is CASSQDPPGGHSPLHF. The DNA of the CDR3 is TGCGCCAGCAGCCAAGATCCCCCAGGGGGCCACTCACCCCTCCACTTT.

Ten or more counts support this clonotype. The chain carries TRBV29-1 and TRBJ2-3; 7 bases map to TRBD1. The trim removed 6 bases at V and 4 bases at J, leaving 10 bases unmatched. There are 14 residues in the CDR3. Looked up from germline, CDR1 is SQVTM and CDR2 is ANQGSEA. In nucleotides, the CDR3 is TGCAGCGTCGACAGGGTAGGGTCGGCAGATACGCAGTATTTT. Its translation: CSVDRVGSADTQYF.

As to this clonotype: One base away lies a much larger clone, so this may be a sequencing read error. The V and J genes are TRBV20-1 and TRBJ1-1; D remains unclear. The CDR3 runs to 11 residues. Germline-derived CDR1 and CDR2 are DFQATT and SNEGSKA (reference sequence). V shed 3 bases and J shed 5 bases, with 7 bases lying between them. The CDR3 protein is CSASRKTEAFF. CDR3 coding DNA: TGCAGTGCTAGCAGGAAGACTGAAGCTTTCTTT.

Of note for this clonotype: A much larger clone differs from this one at a single base, so this may be a read error. The chain uses TRBV6-4 and TRBJ2-2; 9 nucleotides match TRBD2. Germline-derived CDR1 and CDR2 are MRHNA and SNTAGT. Trimming at V came to 0 bases and at J to 7 bases, leaving 3 bases not matched to a gene. The CDR3 consists of 15 residues. CDR3 nucleotides: TGTGCCAGCAGTGACTCTAGCGGGGGCATCGGGGAGCTGTTTTTT. Protein product: CASSDSSGGIGELFF.

This clonotype was recorded at least ten times. The V and J genes are TRBV5-5 and TRBJ1-2, with D possibly matching TRBD1 (5 bases). The CDR3 loop spans 16 amino acids. Per the germline V gene, CDR1 is SGHKS and CDR2 is YYEKEE (reference sequence). Between the trimmed V and J ends, which lost 3 bases and 1 base, there was a span of 16 bases. The CDR3 DNA reads TGTGCCAGCAGCTCCGGGACCGCCACTGTTAACTATGGCTACACCTTC. Amino acid sequence: CASSSGTATVNYGYTF. Together with reference TRBV5-5 and TRBJ1-2, the CDR3 gives the full variable domain: DAGVTQSPTHLIKTRGQQVTLRCSPISGHKSVSWYQQVLGQGPQFIFQYYEKEERGRGNFPDRFSARQFPNYSSELNVNALLLGDSALYLCASSSGTATVNYGYTFGSGTRLTVV.

This clonotype was detected ten times or more. The rearrangement joins TRBV12-3 or TRBV12-4 to TRBJ1-4; 10 nucleotides match TRBD1. This CDR3 has 14 amino acids. Unmatched junction bases numbered 3, after V lost 3 bases and J lost 8 bases. The CDR3 DNA reads TGTGCCAGCAGTTTCGGACAGGGGGAGGAAAAACTGTTTTTT. Its translation: CASSFGQGEEKLFF.

This clonotype was detected ten times or more. The rearrangement uses TRBV12-3 or TRBV12-4 and TRBJ2-3; no reliable D call. The CDR3 sequence is 11 residues long. V was trimmed by 6 bases and J by 8 bases, leaving 9 bases between them. The CDR3 loop is CASSIKGTQYF. The CDR3 coding sequence is TGTGCCAGCAGCATAAAGGGTACGCAGTATTTT.

This clonotype was picked up a small number of times. The V and J genes are TRBV5-8 and TRBJ2-7; D is possibly TRBD1 (5 bases). Deletions cut 9 bases from V and 6 bases from J, with 19 bases between. Germline V gives CDR1 SGHTS, CDR2 YDEGEE. The CDR3 has 13 residues. CDR3 amino acids: CAITGAGYGEQYF. The CDR3 DNA follows: TGTGCCATCACTGGGGCAGGGTACGGCGAGCAGTACTTC.

This clonotype was seen repeatedly, ten times or more. The chain joins TRBV5-1 to TRBJ1-6; TRBD1 might be the D (5 bases). Germline lookup yields CDR1 SGHRS and CDR2 YFSETQ. There are 14 residues in the CDR3. Trimming took 5 bases from V and 10 from J, leaving 16 bases between them. The CDR3 sequence is CASSSKSRESPLHF. For the CDR3, the DNA is TGCGCCAGCAGTTCCAAGTCCAGGGAATCACCCCTCCACTTT. Full variable domain (remainder filled in from reference TRBV5-1 and TRBJ1-6): KAGVTQTPRYLIKTRGQQVTLSCSPISGHRSVSWYQQTPGQGLQFLFEYFSETQRNKGNFPGRFSGRQFSNSRSEMNVSTLELGDSALYLCASSSKSRESPLHFGNGTRLTVT.

This clonotype was detected ten times or more. The rearrangement uses TRBV20-1 and TRBJ2-1; D might be TRBD1 or TRBD2, each matching 6 bases. Germline V gene lookup returns CDR1 DFQATT and CDR2 SNEGSKA (reference sequence). The CDR3 consists of 14 residues. Trimming removed 0 bases from V and 15 bases from J, with 21 bases in between. The DNA of the CDR3 is TGCAGTGCTAGAGAAGTCTCCCGGGGGCCTGTTTTGTTCTTC. It codes for CSAREVSRGPVLFF.

This clonotype was detected many times. J is TRBJ2-3 and V is TRBV3-1; maybe TRBD1 (8 bases). Trimming took off 2 bases at V and 6 bases at J, with 12 bases between the two ends. Germline V CDR1 and CDR2: LGHDT, YNNKEL (reference sequence). The CDR3 covers 14 residues. The CDR3 here is CASSQTGGVDTQYF. The CDR3 nucleotides read TGTGCCAGCAGCCAAACAGGGGGGGTGGATACGCAGTATTTT.

This clonotype was seen repeatedly, ten times or more. This chain links TRBV16 with TRBJ1-1; D gene unclear. The germline V and J ends were trimmed by 2 bases and 0 bases, with 4 bases remaining between them. CDR3 length equals 13 residues. CDR1 KGHSY and CDR2 FQNENV come from the germline V gene. In DNA form, the CDR3 reads TGTGCCAGCAGCCAAACCTTGAACACTGAAGCTTTCTTT. Protein sequence: CASSQTLNTEAFF.

This clonotype was detected ten times or more. The chain has TRBV6-5 and TRBJ2-6; tentative D call: TRBD2 (7 bases). Trimming took off 6 bases at V and 4 bases at J, with 22 bases between the two ends. CDR3 length equals 18 residues. The germline V gene has CDR1 MNHEY and CDR2 SVGAGI. The CDR3: CASSLWEGGDSGANVLTF. DNA for the CDR3: TGTGCCAGCAGCCTCTGGGAGGGGGGGGACTCCGGGGCCAACGTCCTGACTTTC.

This clonotype was detected ten times or more. The chain has TRBV7-2 and TRBJ1-2, with D possibly TRBD1 on 5 matching bases. V lost 1 base, J lost 10 bases, and 16 bases lay in between. The CDR3 spans 14 residues. Germline CDR1 reads SGHTA; CDR2 reads FQGNSA. The CDR3 sequence: CASSLGRSREDYTF. The DNA for the CDR3 is TGTGCCAGCAGCTTAGGTAGGAGCAGGGAGGACTACACCTTC.

This clonotype was seen at least ten times. The chain uses TRBV18 and TRBJ1-1; the match to TRBD1 covers 7 bases. The V and J ends lost 2 bases and 5 bases, in that order; junction bases with no gene match: 11. The CDR3 is 16 residues long. CDR1 KGHSH and CDR2 LQKENI come from the germline V gene. CDR3 sequence: CASSPSLDRISTEAFF. CDR3 nucleotides: TGTGCCAGCTCACCAAGCCTGGACAGGATTTCGACTGAAGCTTTCTTT.